Listed here are 32 T cell receptor beta chains from one sample, sequenced in a study of technical replicates of blood from a few donors. Measured with immunoSEQ multiplex PCR; TCRdb has only the in-frame clones, and not every one. The sample carries roughly 76,000 clones, around 94% recorded once. The sequenced sample consisted of T cells isolated from PBMCs. Every receptor here comes from a human donor in good health.

J is TRBJ2-7 and V is TRBV6-5; 8 bases align to TRBD1. Per the germline V gene, CDR1 is MNHEY and CDR2 is SVGAGI. The CDR3 contains 13 residues. V shed 8 bases and J 4 bases; nucleotides not matched to a gene: 7. In DNA form, the CDR3 reads TGTGCCAGCCGAAAACAGGGGGGATACGAGCAGTACTTC. Protein product: CASRKQGGYEQYF.

V and J are TRBV7-2 and TRBJ2-7, with a possible D match to TRBD1 (5 bases). This CDR3 has 13 amino acids. Trimming took 3 bases from V and 3 from J, leaving 9 bases between them. From germline, CDR1 is SGHTA and CDR2 FQGNSA. The CDR3 nucleotides read TGTGCCAGCAGCTTTCCAGGGAACTACGAGCAGTACTTC. Its protein product is CASSFPGNYEQYF.

The table lists this clone with a few counts. The chain has TRBV7-3 and TRBJ1-1, with 7 positions matching TRBD1. The germline CDR1 and CDR2 sequences are SGHTA and FQGTGA. This CDR3 region has 15 residues. V gave up 5 bases and J gave up 0 bases; unmatched junction bases: 6. CDR3 in amino acids: CASSLSGGMNTEAFF. Written as DNA, the CDR3 is TGTGCCAGCAGCCTGTCAGGGGGAATGAACACTGAAGCTTTCTTT.

The rearrangement links TRBV5-1 to TRBJ1-1; the match to TRBD1 covers 8 bases. Germline values: CDR1 SGHRS, CDR2 YFSETQ. Trimming at V came to 4 bases and at J to 6 bases, leaving 2 bases not matched to a gene. The CDR3 length is 12 residues. In DNA, the CDR3 is TGCGCCAGCAGCATGGGACAGGCTGAAGCTTTCTTT. Translated, it gives CASSMGQAEAFF.

V is TRBV30 and J is TRBJ1-5; D is possibly TRBD1 (5 bases). The CDR3 is made up of 13 amino acids. Germline V CDR1 and CDR2: GTSNPN, SVGIG (reference sequence). Trimming pared 1 base from V and 7 bases from J, leaving 11 bases between. The CDR3 region has the DNA TGTGCCTGGAGTGATCGGGGGTCGCAGCCCCAGCATTTT. Amino acid sequence: CAWSDRGSQPQHF.

This chain joins TRBV19 and TRBJ1-2; D is undetermined. The germline V gene has CDR1 LNHDA and CDR2 SQIVND (reference sequence). Trimming took 3 bases from V and 8 from J, leaving 13 bases between them. There are 13 residues in the CDR3. CDR3 sequence reads: CASSIWSGVGYTF. The CDR3 coding sequence is TGTGCCAGTAGTATTTGGTCCGGGGTGGGCTACACCTTC.

V usage is TRBV9 and J usage is TRBJ2-5; 8 bases agree with TRBD1. The length of the CDR3 is 16 residues. Germline lookup yields CDR1 SGDLS and CDR2 YYNGEE. V dropped 0 bases and J dropped 5; count of bases not matched to a gene: 9. The CDR3 DNA follows: TGTGCCAGCAGCGTAGTAGGACAGGGAGGTAGGGAGACCCAGTACTTC. Protein product: CASSVVGQGGRETQYF.

The chain couples TRBV6-5 to TRBJ2-3; 10 nucleotides match TRBD2. Germline assignment: CDR1 MNHEY and CDR2 SVGAGI. The CDR3 is 11 amino acids. The J segment lost 9 bases and the V segment lost 7 bases, leaving 1 base of the junction unmatched. The CDR3 sequence is CASILAGTQYF. The CDR3 DNA is TGTGCCAGCATACTAGCGGGAACGCAGTATTTT.

The genes are TRBV7-9 and TRBJ1-5, with D maybe TRBD1 (5 bases). The CDR3 has 16 residues. The V gene lost 0 bases and the J gene lost 4 bases, with 13 bases spanning the gap. Germline values: CDR1 SEHNR, CDR2 FQNEAQ (reference sequence). The CDR3 sequence: CASSLAALDTNQPQHF. The CDR3 DNA is TGTGCCAGCAGCTTAGCCGCTTTGGACACTAATCAGCCCCAGCATTTT.

The chain recombines TRBV6-5 with TRBJ1-2; perhaps TRBD1 as D (6 bases). This CDR3 is built from 14 residues. Trimming took off 9 bases at V and 5 bases at J, with 19 bases between the two ends. CDR1 and CDR2 from the germline V gene are MNHEY and SVGAGI. The CDR3 is CASSHQGPGYGYTF. In DNA form, the CDR3 reads TGTGCCAGTTCCCACCAGGGGCCAGGGTATGGCTACACCTTC.

CDR3 loop: CASSESPGVDEAFF. The CDR3 coding sequence is TGTGCCAGCAGCGAATCCCCAGGCGTGGATGAAGCTTTCTTT. The V and J genes are TRBV9 and TRBJ1-1; D unclear. The CDR3 is 14 residues long. V lost 3 bases and J lost 7, with 16 bases in between. In germline, CDR1 is SGDLS, CDR2 YYNGEE.

The gene calls are TRBV6-4 and TRBJ2-6, with 11 bases identical to TRBD2. Germline CDR1 is MRHNA and CDR2 is SNTAGT. Losses at the gene ends were 3 bases for V and 3 bases for J; bases not matched to a gene: 1. The CDR3 has 16 residues. CDR3 protein: CASSETSGSGANVLTF. The CDR3, as DNA: TGTGCCAGCAGTGAAACTAGCGGGAGTGGGGCCAACGTCCTGACTTTC.

The rearrangement links TRBV14 to TRBJ2-7; D gene uncertain. This CDR3 is 13 amino acids long. Germline V gene lookup returns CDR1 SGHDN and CDR2 FVKESK. The germline V and J ends were trimmed by 2 bases and 2 bases, with 7 bases remaining between them. In DNA, the CDR3 is TGTGCCAGCAGCCAAACAGTTACCTACGAGCAGTACTTC. This gives the protein CASSQTVTYEQYF. Full variable domain (remainder filled in from reference TRBV14 and TRBJ2-7): EAGVTQFPSHSVIEKGQTVTLRCDPISGHDNLYWYRRVMGKEIKFLLHFVKESKQDESGMPNNRFLAERTGGTYSTLKVQPAELEDSGVYFCASSQTVTYEQYFGPGTRLTVT.

The genes are TRBV28 and TRBJ2-2; 11 bases are a match to TRBD2. The V segment lost 5 bases and the J segment 4 bases; nucleotides outside the gene matches: 6. Germline lookup yields CDR1 MDHEN and CDR2 SYDVKM. This CDR3 has 16 amino acids. In DNA, the CDR3 is TGTGCCAGCAGTGGCTGGGGACTAGCGGTCACCGGGGAGCTGTTTTTT. It encodes CASSGWGLAVTGELFF.

The CDR3, as DNA: TGTGCCAGCAGTTATGACAGCCGCTCTGGGGCCAACGTCCTGACTTTC. This codes for CASSYDSRSGANVLTF. The chain carries TRBV6-5 and TRBJ2-6, with D tentatively TRBD1 (5 bases). Germline V gives CDR1 MNHEY, CDR2 SVGAGI. V was clipped by 3 bases and J by 0 bases, with 9 bases between them. The CDR3 runs 16 residues.

The V and J genes are TRBV4-1 and TRBJ1-2, with a tentative D call TRBD1 (5 bases). Germline V CDR1 and CDR2: MGHRA, YSYEKL. This CDR3 is 15 amino acids long. V lost 2 bases and J 6 bases, leaving 16 bases between the germline ends. The CDR3 protein is CASSQTAGQIDGYTF. Written as DNA, the CDR3 is TGCGCCAGCAGCCAAACCGCCGGACAAATAGATGGCTACACCTTC.

This clone has only one observation. V and J are TRBV13 and TRBJ2-7; D is unclear. Trimming left V 0 bases short and J 0 bases short, with 3 bases between. Germline V gene lookup returns CDR1 PRHDT and CDR2 FYEKMQ (reference sequence). This CDR3 has 13 amino acids. The DNA for the CDR3 is TGTGCCAGCAGCTTAGGGAGCTCCTACGAGCAGTACTTC. It specifies CASSLGSSYEQYF.

The CDR3 DNA is TGTGCCAGCAGCGTCGACAGGGGAATACATGGCTACACCTTC. Translation: CASSVDRGIHGYTF. This chain connects TRBV9 to TRBJ1-2; 8 bases are a match to TRBD1. V gave up 2 bases and J gave up 6 bases; unmatched junction bases: 6. Germline V gives CDR1 SGDLS, CDR2 YYNGEE. CDR3 size: 14 residues.

J is TRBJ2-1 and V is TRBV19; 8 bases agree with TRBD2. The ends lost 9 bases at V and 8 bases at J; junction bases unmatched: 3. Germline CDR1 is LNHDA and CDR2 is SQIVND (reference sequence). CDR3 length: 11 residues. CDR3 DNA: TGTGCCAGCGGACTAGCTTATGAGCAGTTCTTC. Protein sequence: CASGLAYEQFF.

This sequence joins TRBV18 and TRBJ1-2; D is perhaps TRBD1 (5 bases). Germline V CDR1 and CDR2: KGHSH, LQKENI. Between the trimmed V and J ends, which lost 6 bases and 4 bases, there was a span of 12 bases. This CDR3 is 13 amino acids long. The CDR3 spells CASSPGGVYGYTF. CDR3 in DNA: TGTGCCAGCTCCCCCGGAGGGGTCTATGGCTACACCTTC.

The rearrangement uses TRBV11-2 and TRBJ2-1, with D perhaps matching TRBD2 (6 bases). This CDR3 comprises 14 residues. Germline V gene lookup returns CDR1 SGHAT and CDR2 FQNNGV. V lost 3 bases, J lost 6 bases, and 12 bases lay in between. The CDR3 DNA sequence: TGTGCCAGCAGCTTCGGAGGGAGATTCAATGAGCAGTTCTTC. Its protein is CASSFGGRFNEQFF.

The chain recombines TRBV9 with TRBJ1-5; D gene unclear. Per germline, CDR1 SGDLS and CDR2 YYNGEE. V gave up 1 base and J gave up 1 base, with 3 bases separating them. The CDR3 loop spans 13 amino acids. CDR3 amino acids: CASSVTSNQPQHF. The CDR3 DNA follows: TGTGCCAGCAGCGTAACAAGCAATCAGCCCCAGCATTTT.

The rearrangement links TRBV7-7 to TRBJ2-5; D perhaps matches TRBD2 (6 bases). The ends were cut back, 2 bases at V and 5 bases at J, with 12 bases in the middle. Germline CDR1 reads SSHAT; CDR2 reads FNYEAQ (reference sequence). CDR3 length equals 14 residues. CDR3 region: CASSLTNGGETQYF. CDR3 nucleotide sequence: TGTGCCAGCAGCTTAACGAACGGAGGGGAGACCCAGTACTTC.

This clone was seen once. This chain uses TRBV2 with TRBJ2-6; the D is unclear. Trimming cost V 7 bases and J 0 bases, with 16 bases left between them. Germline assignment: CDR1 SNHLY and CDR2 FYNNEI. This CDR3 region has 17 residues. The CDR3 coding sequence is TGTGCCAGCAACCTTGGAGTACCTTACTCTGGGGCCAACGTCCTGACTTTC. Translation gives CASNLGVPYSGANVLTF.

J is TRBJ1-1 and V is TRBV11-3, with 8 positions matching TRBD1. The CDR3 totals 13 residues. Germline CDR1 is SGHNT and CDR2 is YENEEA. The J segment lost 6 bases and the V segment lost 1 base, leaving 1 base of the junction unmatched. The CDR3 spells CASSLAQGAEAFF. CDR3 bases: TGTGCCAGCAGCTTAGCACAGGGGGCTGAAGCTTTCTTT.

The chain joins TRBV6-5 to TRBJ2-1; D perhaps matches TRBD1 (6 bases). Germline CDR1 MNHEY, CDR2 SVGAGI. V was pared by 6 bases and J by 10 bases, with 10 bases between. The CDR3 covers 11 residues. The CDR3 sequence is CASRKQGEQFF. For the CDR3, the DNA is TGTGCCAGCAGAAAACAGGGAGAGCAGTTCTTC.

The V gene is TRBV7-2, the J gene TRBJ2-7; D is ambiguous. The CDR3 has 15 amino acids. V was trimmed by 1 base and J by 5 bases, leaving 15 bases between them. Per germline, CDR1 SGHTA and CDR2 FQGNSA. CDR3 bases: TGTGCCAGCAGCTTAGTCGCGACCCTGGGCCACGAGCAGTACTTC. It codes for CASSLVATLGHEQYF.

V gene TRBV29-1 combines with J gene TRBJ1-1, with D perhaps matching TRBD1 (5 bases). The germline gives CDR1 SQVTM, CDR2 ANQGSEA. The CDR3 totals 10 residues. The V gene lost 4 bases and the J gene lost 8 bases, with 8 bases spanning the gap. The DNA of the CDR3 is TGCAGCGTTGTCGGGGGGGAAGCTTTCTTT. Its translation is CSVVGGEAFF.

The chain recombines TRBV30 with TRBJ2-3, with 7 nucleotides matching TRBD1. The CDR3 runs to 15 residues. Germline V gene sequence: CDR1 GTSNPN, CDR2 SVGIG (reference sequence). Unmatched junction bases numbered 14, after V lost 4 bases and J lost 7 bases. The CDR3 DNA reads TGTGCCTGGAATTTTGGACAGGCGCTCCCGAATACGCAGTATTTT. As protein: CAWNFGQALPNTQYF.

V and J are TRBV29-1 and TRBJ1-2; D unresolved. CDR1 is SQVTM, CDR2 ANQGSEA, per germline. V was cut by 8 bases and J by 7 bases, with 14 bases left in between. The CDR3 contains 11 residues. The CDR3 bases are TGCAGCATCCTTGGGAGGGTTGGCTACACCTTC. It is translated as CSILGRVGYTF.

The chain couples TRBV7-9 to TRBJ2-1, with TRBD2 as a possible D gene (7 bases). Trimming took 5 bases from V and 7 from J, leaving 12 bases between them. CDR1 is SEHNR, CDR2 FQNEAQ, per germline (reference sequence). CDR3 length: 13 residues. CDR3 residues: CASSQGTINEQFF. The CDR3 nucleotides read TGTGCCAGCAGCCAGGGGACTATAAATGAGCAGTTCTTC.

The chain has TRBV30 and TRBJ1-4; D not resolved. The germline gives CDR1 GTSNPN, CDR2 SVGIG (reference sequence). The CDR3 extends over 14 amino acids. The ends were cut back, 3 bases at V and 1 base at J, with 9 bases in the middle. The CDR3 DNA follows: TGTGCCTGGAGCGGGAAGAGAACTAATGAAAAACTGTTTTTT. Its protein is CAWSGKRTNEKLFF.